The next 17 T cell receptor beta chains were all read from a single sample in a study of technical replicates of blood from a few donors. Profiled with immunoSEQ multiplex PCR; TCRdb holds only in-frame clones, not every one. The data contain about 59,000 clones, roughly 95% of them seen just once; the ten biggest clones take up approximately 4%. The source material was PBMCs. The receptor source for this set is a human donor in good health. Some clones in this sample may be carry-over from other donors' samples.

The chain employs TRBV18 and TRBJ1-3, with D unresolved. The CDR3 is 14 residues long. Germline loops: CDR1 KGHSH, CDR2 LQKENI. Trimming took 2 bases from V and 1 from J, leaving 6 bases between them. In DNA, the CDR3 is TGTGCCAGCTCACCAAACAGTTCTGGAAACACCATATATTTT. It encodes CASSPNSSGNTIYF.

Turning to this clone: A junction boundary mismatches the germline segment, possibly from a read error. The J gene is TRBJ2-7, the V gene TRBV28; weak D call: TRBD1 (7 bases). Germline V lookup: CDR1 MDHEN, CDR2 SYDVKM. CDR3 length: 13 amino acids. The CDR3 DNA is TGTGCCAGCAGCCCCTCCAGGGGGGTGGGTTGGGACTTC. Translation: CASSPSRGVGWDF.

Here the CDR3 DNA reads TGTGCCAGCAGTTCCTCTTCTAGTTTTACGCAGTATTTT. Translated: CASSSSSSFTQYF. J is TRBJ2-3 and V is TRBV25-1, with D uncertain. Between the trimmed V and J ends, which lost 5 bases and 8 bases, there was a span of 14 bases. The CDR3 runs 13 residues. Germline CDR1 reads MGHDK; CDR2 reads SYGVNS.

The chain combines TRBV15 with TRBJ1-3; D may be TRBD1 (6 bases). Germline V gene lookup returns CDR1 LNHNV and CDR2 YYDKDF (reference sequence). The V and J ends lost 3 bases and 6 bases respectively, with 21 bases between them. The CDR3 contains 17 residues. In DNA form, the CDR3 reads TGTGCCACCAGCAGCCCCCACAGGGCAACCTCTACAAACACCATATATTTT. It encodes CATSSPHRATSTNTIYF.

This clone was recorded a few times. This chain joins TRBV6-1 and TRBJ2-3, with D possibly TRBD2 on 6 matching bases. The germline V gene encodes CDR1 MNHNS and CDR2 SASEGT. V lost 10 bases and J lost 3, with 14 bases in between. The CDR3 loop spans 13 amino acids. The CDR3 DNA sequence: TGTGCCATACAACCCCGGGAGACAGATACGCAGTATTTT. Its protein product is CAIQPRETDTQYF.

A remark on this clone: The same CDR3 also results from other DNA sequences found in this sample. The chain couples TRBV4-3 to TRBJ1-2; perhaps TRBD1 as D (6 bases). V was cut by 3 bases and J by 2 bases, with 7 bases left in between. This CDR3 region has 13 residues. Germline V gives CDR1 LGHNA, CDR2 YSLEER. CDR3 in amino acids: CASSQGQNYGYTF. CDR3 bases: TGCGCCAGCAGCCAGGGACAAAACTATGGCTACACCTTC.

The V gene is TRBV10-3, the J gene TRBJ2-5; the match to TRBD1 covers 9 bases. V lost 4 bases, J lost 5 bases, and 5 bases stayed unmatched. The CDR3 spans 14 residues. Germline CDR1 is ENHRY and CDR2 is SYGVKD. The CDR3: CAISVGTGRETQYF. CDR3 coding DNA: TGTGCCATCAGTGTGGGGACAGGGAGGGAGACCCAGTACTTC.

The rearrangement uses TRBV28 and TRBJ2-1; 8 bases map to TRBD1. This CDR3 has 15 amino acids. J lost 9 bases, V lost 4 bases, and 11 bases had no gene match. Germline V gene data show CDR1 as MDHEN and CDR2 as SYDVKM. This CDR3 is CASSYGQGFSGEQFF. CDR3 in DNA: TGTGCCAGCAGTTATGGACAGGGATTTAGCGGTGAGCAGTTCTTC. The whole variable domain, remainder taken from reference TRBV28 and TRBJ2-1, is DVKVTQSSRYLVKRTGEKVFLECVQDMDHENMFWYRQDPGLGLRLIYFSYDVKMKEKGDIPEGYSVSREKKERFSLILESASTNQTSMYLCASSYGQGFSGEQFFGPGTRLTVL.

V is TRBV4-2 and J is TRBJ1-1; D unresolved. The CDR3 spans 14 residues. Trimming cost V 4 bases and J 2 bases, with 11 bases left between them. The germline V gene has CDR1 LGHNA and CDR2 YNFKEQ. In DNA, the CDR3 is TGTGCCAGCAGCCCACTCGCCGGTAACACTGAAGCTTTCTTT. It specifies CASSPLAGNTEAFF.

The gene calls are TRBV10-3 and TRBJ2-1, with 8 bases aligning to TRBD2. This CDR3 contains 16 residues. CDR1 ENHRY and CDR2 SYGVKD come from the germline V gene. V lost 2 bases to trimming and J lost 6 bases; unmatched junction nucleotides: 9. CDR3 DNA sequence: TGTGCCATCAGTGAGAGGAGGACTAGCTACAGCAATGAGCAGTTCTTC. This translates into CAISERRTSYSNEQFF.

This clone was seen once. This chain uses TRBV30 with TRBJ2-3, with D perhaps TRBD2 (5 bases). The CDR3 is made up of 13 amino acids. The V gene's germline CDR1 is GTSNPN and CDR2 SVGIG (reference sequence). V lost 3 bases and J lost 4, with 11 bases in between. The CDR3 region has the DNA TGTGCCTGGAGCTCGGGGAACCCAGATACGCAGTATTTT. Translation gives CAWSSGNPDTQYF.

V gene TRBV9 combines with J gene TRBJ2-7; the match to TRBD1 covers 7 bases. The CDR3 has 14 amino acids. With 4 bases clipped from V and 2 bases from J, the junction kept 6 bases outside the gene matches. Germline V gives CDR1 SGDLS, CDR2 YYNGEE. The CDR3 reads CASSPRQGAYEQYF. Here the CDR3 DNA reads TGTGCCAGCAGCCCCCGGCAGGGGGCCTACGAGCAGTACTTC.

The genes are TRBV7-8 and TRBJ2-5, with a weak D call TRBD1 (5 bases). Germline CDR1 SGHVS, CDR2 FQNEAQ. The CDR3 extends over 17 amino acids. Trimming left V 2 bases short and J 0 bases short, with 16 bases between. As DNA, the CDR3 is TGTGCCAGCAGCTTAACCCCCCCAGGGCACAACCAAGAGACCCAGTACTTC. The encoded protein is CASSLTPPGHNQETQYF.

V is TRBV27 and J is TRBJ1-1, with TRBD1 as a possible D gene (6 bases). Looked up from germline, CDR1 is MNHEY and CDR2 is SMNVEV (reference sequence). Trimming cost V 5 bases and J 2 bases, with 18 bases left between them. The CDR3 length is 16 residues. Here the CDR3 DNA reads TGTGCCAGCAGTAGGGGGACCCCACTACCCAACACTGAAGCTTTCTTT. Its protein product is CASSRGTPLPNTEAFF.

The chain has TRBV6-5 and TRBJ2-5; weak D call: TRBD1 (6 bases). The CDR3 length is 14 residues. Germline V gives CDR1 MNHEY, CDR2 SVGAGI. V was clipped by 6 bases and J by 0 bases, with 11 bases between them. The CDR3 region has the DNA TGTGCCAGCAGAAACACAGGGAACCAAGAGACCCAGTACTTC. Translating it yields CASRNTGNQETQYF.

The chain employs TRBV5-6 and TRBJ1-4; D ambiguous. Per germline, CDR1 SGHDT and CDR2 YYEEEE. The CDR3 has 14 residues. Trimming shortened V by 1 base and J by 7 bases, and 11 bases separated the two germline ends. The CDR3 reads CASSLWSRGEKLFF. The DNA for the CDR3 is TGTGCCAGCAGCTTGTGGTCTCGGGGTGAAAAACTGTTTTTT.

In nucleotides, the CDR3 is TGTGCCAGCAGTTACTCGACAGGGCCTATGAGAGGCTACACCTTC. It translates to CASSYSTGPMRGYTF. The genes are TRBV6-5 and TRBJ1-2, with 7 positions matching TRBD1. Trimming cost V 0 bases and J 8 bases; bases outside gene matches: 9. Germline values: CDR1 MNHEY, CDR2 SVGAGI. CDR3 length: 15 amino acids.